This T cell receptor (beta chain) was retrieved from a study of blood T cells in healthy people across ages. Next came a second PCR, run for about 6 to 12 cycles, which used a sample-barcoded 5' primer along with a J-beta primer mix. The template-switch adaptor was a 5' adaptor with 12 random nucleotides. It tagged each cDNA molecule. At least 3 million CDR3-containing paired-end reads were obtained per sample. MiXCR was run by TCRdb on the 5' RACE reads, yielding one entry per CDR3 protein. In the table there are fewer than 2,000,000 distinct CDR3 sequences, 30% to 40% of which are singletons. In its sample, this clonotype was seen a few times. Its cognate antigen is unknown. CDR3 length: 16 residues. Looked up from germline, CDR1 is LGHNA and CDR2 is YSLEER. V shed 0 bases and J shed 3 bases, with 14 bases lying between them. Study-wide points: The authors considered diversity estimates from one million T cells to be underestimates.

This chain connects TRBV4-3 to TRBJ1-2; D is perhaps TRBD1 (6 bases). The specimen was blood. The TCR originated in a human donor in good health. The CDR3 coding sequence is TGCGCCAGCAGCCAAGATTGGGGGGGCGCCGACTATGGCTACACCTTC. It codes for CASSQDWGGADYGYTF.